This entry concerns a single T cell receptor (beta chain). The V and J ends lost 0 bases and 4 bases, in that order; junction bases with no gene match: 4. CDR3 size: 16 residues. From germline, CDR1 is SGHRS and CDR2 YFSETQ. These data are taken from a study of blood T cell repertoires in COVID-19. About the study: PBMCs, B-cell-depleted T cells, or T cells provided the cDNA or gDNA that made up the material.

In the authors' workflow: How many nucleated cells were present was estimated from reference gene primer amplification. Profiled with immunoSEQ multiplex PCR; TCRdb holds only in-frame clones, not every one. V and J calls and clone size are as listed in that table; D and trimming were resolved from the DNA. The sample holds approximately 77,000 clones, 70% to 90% seen once. V and J are TRBV5-1 and TRBJ2-7; TRBD2 matches at 13 bases. The source is an elderly woman with acute or convalescent COVID-19. Sequences were obtained from peripheral blood. CDR3 bases: TGCGCCAGCAGCTTGGGGACTAGCGGGGGATATTACGAGCAGTACTTC. Translation gives CASSLGTSGGYYEQYF.